Listed below are T cell receptor beta chains from one sample, sequenced in a study of beta chain features in type 1 diabetes. TCRdb's copy holds only in-frame clones and misses some; the assay was immunoSEQ multiplex PCR. Of some 230,000 clones listed, over 8.5% are singletons. The sample was naive CD4+ T cells from blood. The receptors were sampled from a woman between 18 and 29 years old in good health. Each CDR3 is given with its conserved first and last residue. A D gene is named only where the DNA matches it firmly. Clone size is shown for a subset of rows, as once, few, many or a class of expanded clone.

cdr3_nt: TGTGCCAGCAGTTTCAAGAGCTCTGGAAACACCATATATTTT
cdr3_aa: CASSFKSSGNTIYF
j_call: TRBJ1-3
clone_size: few
d_call: -
v_call: TRBV27

cdr3_nt: TGCGCCAGCAGCTTTGGAAGCGGGAGCGGTTCTGGGGCCAACGTCCTGACTTTC
cdr3_aa: CASSFGSGSGSGANVLTF
j_call: TRBJ2-6
clone_size: few
d_call: TRBD2
v_call: TRBV5-1

cdr3_nt: TGTGCCAGCAGCCAAGATTTGGCGGGGGGGCCGAAGTTCTTC
cdr3_aa: CASSQDLAGGPKFF
j_call: TRBJ2-1
clone_size: few
d_call: TRBD2
v_call: TRBV14

cdr3_nt: TGTGCCAGCAGCTTAGGGGGTGGAGGATACAATGAGCAGTTCTTC
cdr3_aa: CASSLGGGGYNEQFF
j_call: TRBJ2-1
clone_size: few
d_call: -
v_call: TRBV11-2

cdr3_nt: TGTGCCAGCAGCGGAACTGGGACTCTAAGGGAGCACGAGCAGTACTTC
cdr3_aa: CASSGTGTLREHEQYF
j_call: TRBJ2-7
clone_size: few
d_call: -
v_call: TRBV21-1

cdr3_nt: TGTGCCAGCAGTTACTCCCTAAATAGGGGAGCTTTCTTT
cdr3_aa: CASSYSLNRGAFF
j_call: TRBJ1-1
clone_size: -
d_call: -
v_call: TRBV6-5

cdr3_nt: TGTGCCAGTAGTGATAGCGGGAGGGAGACCCAGTACTTC
cdr3_aa: CASSDSGRETQYF
j_call: TRBJ2-5
clone_size: -
d_call: TRBD2
v_call: TRBV19

cdr3_nt: TGCGCCAGCAGCTTGAGGGACAGGGGGCGCTCCTACGAGCAGTACTTC
cdr3_aa: CASSLRDRGRSYEQYF
j_call: TRBJ2-7
clone_size: -
d_call: TRBD1
v_call: TRBV5-1

cdr3_nt: TGTGCCAGCAGCCACGGTGCGAACCTCTATGGCTACACCTTC
cdr3_aa: CASSHGANLYGYTF
j_call: TRBJ1-2
clone_size: -
d_call: -
v_call: TRBV7-8

cdr3_nt: TGTGCCAGCAGCCAAGTCGGGTATGGCTACACCTTC
cdr3_aa: CASSQVGYGYTF
j_call: TRBJ1-2
clone_size: -
d_call: -
v_call: TRBV14

cdr3_nt: TGCAGTGCTAGTCCGGGGACGCAGTATTTT
cdr3_aa: CSASPGTQYF
j_call: TRBJ2-3
clone_size: few
d_call: -
v_call: TRBV20-1

cdr3_nt: TGTGCCAGTAGTATTAGGGGGCGAGAGACCCAGTACTTC
cdr3_aa: CASSIRGRETQYF
j_call: TRBJ2-5
clone_size: -
d_call: TRBD1
v_call: TRBV19

cdr3_nt: TGCGCCAGCAGCTTTACCGGGAACACTGAAGCTTTCTTT
cdr3_aa: CASSFTGNTEAFF
j_call: TRBJ1-1
clone_size: -
d_call: -
v_call: TRBV5-1

cdr3_nt: TGTGCCAGCAGCTTGACCGGGACAGGGGGCCGCGAGCAGTACTTC
cdr3_aa: CASSLTGTGGREQYF
j_call: TRBJ2-7
clone_size: -
d_call: TRBD1
v_call: TRBV7-2

cdr3_nt: TGTGCCAGCAGTGAGTCTGTTCCGTACTACGAGCAGTACTTC
cdr3_aa: CASSESVPYYEQYF
j_call: TRBJ2-7
clone_size: few
d_call: -
v_call: TRBV2

cdr3_nt: TGCGCCAGCAGCCATCCCGGGACTAGAAACACCGGGGAGCTGTTTTTT
cdr3_aa: CASSHPGTRNTGELFF
j_call: TRBJ2-2
clone_size: -
d_call: TRBD2
v_call: TRBV4-1

cdr3_nt: TGTGCCAGCAGATTCCCCGGGACAGCCTATGGCTACACCTTC
cdr3_aa: CASRFPGTAYGYTF
j_call: TRBJ1-2
clone_size: -
d_call: TRBD1
v_call: TRBV6-5

cdr3_nt: TGTGCCAGCAGTTTTGTCCCGCTAGCGGGGGAAGAGACCCAGTACTTC
cdr3_aa: CASSFVPLAGEETQYF
j_call: TRBJ2-5
clone_size: many
d_call: TRBD2
v_call: TRBV4-2

cdr3_nt: TGTGCCAGCAGCTTCCCCTCGACAGACCCCCTCAACAATGAGCAGTTCTTC
cdr3_aa: CASSFPSTDPLNNEQFF
j_call: TRBJ2-1
clone_size: -
d_call: -
v_call: TRBV11-2

cdr3_nt: TGTGCCAGCAGTTTTTCACGAAAAGGACTAGCGGGAGAGGATGAGCAGTTCTTC
cdr3_aa: CASSFSRKGLAGEDEQFF
j_call: TRBJ2-1
clone_size: -
d_call: TRBD2
v_call: TRBV28

cdr3_nt: TGTGCCAGCAGCTTGCAGTTGGTAGAGACCCAGTACTTC
cdr3_aa: CASSLQLVETQYF
j_call: TRBJ2-5
clone_size: -
d_call: -
v_call: TRBV5-4

cdr3_nt: TGTGCCAGTAGTTTGTTAGCGGGCGAGCAGTACTTC
cdr3_aa: CASSLLAGEQYF
j_call: TRBJ2-7
clone_size: -
d_call: TRBD2
v_call: TRBV19

cdr3_nt: TGTGCCTGGAATTATCAGGGACTGGGAAACACCATATATTTT
cdr3_aa: CAWNYQGLGNTIYF
j_call: TRBJ1-3
clone_size: few
d_call: -
v_call: TRBV30

cdr3_nt: TGCGCCAGCAGCTTGGCGAGGGCCAACGAGCAGTACTTC
cdr3_aa: CASSLARANEQYF
j_call: TRBJ2-7
clone_size: few
d_call: -
v_call: TRBV5-1

cdr3_nt: TGTGCCAGCAGCCCCACGGGAGGGCCGTGGGCAGATACGCAGTATTTT
cdr3_aa: CASSPTGGPWADTQYF
j_call: TRBJ2-3
clone_size: -
d_call: TRBD2
v_call: TRBV9

cdr3_nt: TGTGCCAGTAGTTCTAACAGGGGGCGGAGAGGAAATCAGCCCCAGCATTTT
cdr3_aa: CASSSNRGRRGNQPQHF
j_call: TRBJ1-5
clone_size: few
d_call: TRBD1
v_call: TRBV19

cdr3_nt: TGTGCCAGCAGTCCCCGAGGGATGAGCTCCTACGAGCAGTACTTC
cdr3_aa: CASSPRGMSSYEQYF
j_call: TRBJ2-7
clone_size: -
d_call: -
v_call: TRBV6-1

cdr3_nt: TGTGCCAGCAGTTCGCCAGGGGATTATGGCTACACCTTC
cdr3_aa: CASSSPGDYGYTF
j_call: TRBJ1-2
clone_size: -
d_call: -
v_call: TRBV28

cdr3_nt: TGCGCCAGCAGCTTGGGCAGCTCCTACGAGCAGTACTTC
cdr3_aa: CASSLGSSYEQYF
j_call: TRBJ2-7
clone_size: few
d_call: -
v_call: TRBV5-1

cdr3_nt: TGTGCCTGGGACAGAGGCAGCAATCAGCCCCAGCATTTT
cdr3_aa: CAWDRGSNQPQHF
j_call: TRBJ1-5
clone_size: few
d_call: -
v_call: TRBV30

cdr3_nt: TGTGCCAGCAGCTTACAGGGACAGGGAAGGAACACTGAAGCTTTCTTT
cdr3_aa: CASSLQGQGRNTEAFF
j_call: TRBJ1-1
clone_size: -
d_call: TRBD1
v_call: TRBV11-2

cdr3_nt: TGTGCCTGGGGTTACGTTCCGCACGGCTATGGCTACACCTTC
cdr3_aa: CAWGYVPHGYGYTF
j_call: TRBJ1-2
clone_size: -
d_call: -
v_call: TRBV30

cdr3_nt: TGTGCCAGTAGTCGTGGGGGCCCAAACATTCAGTACTTC
cdr3_aa: CASSRGGPNIQYF
j_call: TRBJ2-4
clone_size: -
d_call: -
v_call: TRBV19

cdr3_nt: TGTGCCAGCTCGACAGGGGCTGGGGCCAACGTCCTGACTTTC
cdr3_aa: CASSTGAGANVLTF
j_call: TRBJ2-6
clone_size: -
d_call: TRBD1
v_call: TRBV18

cdr3_nt: TGTGCCAGCAGGACTAGCGGGTTCTACAATGAGCAGTTCTTC
cdr3_aa: CASRTSGFYNEQFF
j_call: TRBJ2-1
clone_size: -
d_call: TRBD2
v_call: TRBV2

cdr3_nt: TGCGCCAGCAGCTTGGGGACAGGGGGCAATGAGCAGTTCTTC
cdr3_aa: CASSLGTGGNEQFF
j_call: TRBJ2-1
clone_size: -
d_call: TRBD1
v_call: TRBV5-1

cdr3_nt: TGTGCCAGCAGACAGGGGGCGGGCGAGCAGTACTTC
cdr3_aa: CASRQGAGEQYF
j_call: TRBJ2-7
clone_size: -
d_call: TRBD1
v_call: TRBV19

cdr3_nt: TGTGCCAGCAGTGACTCTAGCGGGGGGCTGTGGGGGCAGTTCTTC
cdr3_aa: CASSDSSGGLWGQFF
j_call: TRBJ2-1
clone_size: -
d_call: TRBD2
v_call: TRBV2